The next 23 T cell receptor beta chains were all read from a single sample in a study of blood T cell repertoires in COVID-19. Assay: immunoSEQ multiplex PCR; the TCRdb copy retains only in-frame clones and omits some. The sample holds more than 90,000 clones, roughly 81% seen once. Input material: peripheral blood. These TCRs come from a man aged 35-49 years with acute or convalescent COVID-19.

V is TRBV6-1 and J is TRBJ1-5; D is unclear. CDR1 is MNHNS and CDR2 is SASEGT in the germline V gene. This CDR3 spans 14 amino acids. V lost 2 bases, J lost 6 bases, and 11 bases lay in between. CDR3 in DNA: TGTGCCAGCAGTGAAAGGCCGCGGGTTCAGCCCCAGCATTTT. It is translated as CASSERPRVQPQHF.

As to this clone: The junction does not match germline at one end; this may be a read error. This rearrangement joins TRBV2 to TRBJ2-3, with D maybe TRBD2 (6 bases). The CDR3 length is 12 residues. The germline CDR1 and CDR2 sequences are SNHLY and FYNNEI. Written as DNA, the CDR3 is TGTGCCACCAGTCCAGCGGGAGATACGCAGTATTTT. It is translated as CATSPAGDTQYF.

The V call is TRBV30, the J call TRBJ1-2; D perhaps matches TRBD1 (6 bases). This CDR3 is 13 amino acids long. V was clipped by 2 bases and J by 4 bases, with 11 bases between them. Germline-derived CDR1 and CDR2 are GTSNPN and SVGIG (reference sequence). As DNA, the CDR3 is TGTGCCTGGAGTCCCCGGGACACCTATGGCTACACCTTC. Protein sequence: CAWSPRDTYGYTF. Combining the CDR3 with reference TRBV30 and TRBJ1-2 gives the whole variable domain SQTIHQWPATLVQPVGSPLSLECTVEGTSNPNLYWYRQAAGRGLQLLFYSVGIGQISSEVPQNLSASRPQDRQFILSSKKLLLSDSGFYLCAWSPRDTYGYTFGSGTRLTVV.

The rearrangement uses TRBV11-2 and TRBJ1-1, with 8 bases lining up with TRBD1. Trimming cost V 5 bases and J 1 base; bases outside gene matches: 9. Germline V CDR1 and CDR2: SGHAT, FQNNGV. This CDR3 region has 16 residues. The CDR3 bases are TGTGCCAGCAGCCCTTTGCCCGGGACAGGGAACACTGAAGCTTTCTTT. Translation gives CASSPLPGTGNTEAFF.

The chain uses TRBV7-9 and TRBJ2-3; TRBD1 might be the D (6 bases). Germline V gives CDR1 SEHNR, CDR2 FQNEAQ (reference sequence). Trimming cost V 5 bases and J 0 bases, with 15 bases left between them. The CDR3 loop spans 16 amino acids. CDR3 DNA sequence: TGTGCCAGCAGCCCGGAACAGGGCCCCAGCACAGATACGCAGTATTTT. This gives the protein CASSPEQGPSTDTQYF.

This chain connects TRBV5-1 to TRBJ2-5, with 14 positions matching TRBD2. V dropped 2 bases and J dropped 2; count of bases not matched to a gene: 2. The CDR3 consists of 16 residues. Germline assignment: CDR1 SGHRS and CDR2 YFSETQ. CDR3 DNA: TGCGCCAGCAGCTTTGGGACTAGCGGGGGTCAAGAGACCCAGTACTTC. Encoded protein: CASSFGTSGGQETQYF.

The chain recombines TRBV29-1 with TRBJ1-4; TRBD1 might be the D (6 bases). The CDR3 is 16 amino acids. In germline, CDR1 is SQVTM, CDR2 ANQGSEA. Trimming stripped 1 base from V and 0 bases from J, with 12 bases between. The CDR3 region has the DNA TGCAGCGTTGAAGTGGGGGCAGGTTCAACTAATGAAAAACTGTTTTTT. It specifies CSVEVGAGSTNEKLFF.

This clone appeared once. CDR3 sequence reads: CASSYIPDTEAFF. The CDR3 region has the DNA TGTGCCAGCAGTTACATACCGGACACTGAAGCTTTCTTT. J is TRBJ1-1 and V is TRBV6-5; D remains ambiguous. Deletions cut 2 bases from V and 3 bases from J, with 7 bases between. Germline CDR1 MNHEY, CDR2 SVGAGI. The CDR3 runs to 13 residues.

Turning to this clone: Other DNA sequences in the sample encode the same CDR3. This chain links TRBV5-1 with TRBJ1-3, with 8 bases aligning to TRBD1. The junction had 9 bases not matched to a gene; V was cut back by 1 base and J by 3 bases. The CDR3 totals 17 residues. Germline V gives CDR1 SGHRS, CDR2 YFSETQ. In nucleotides, the CDR3 is TGCGCCAGCAGCTTGCAAGATGACAGGGGAATTGGAAACACCATATATTTT. This encodes CASSLQDDRGIGNTIYF.

This chain connects TRBV14 to TRBJ1-2, with D perhaps TRBD1 (6 bases). The CDR3 totals 15 residues. Trimming took off 3 bases at V and 4 bases at J, with 15 bases between the two ends. In germline, CDR1 is SGHDN, CDR2 FVKESK. For the CDR3, the DNA is TGTGCCAGCAGCCAGACAGGTTACAAGATCTATGGCTACACCTTC. As protein: CASSQTGYKIYGYTF.

The chain uses TRBV2 and TRBJ2-3; unclear D gene. Germline assignment: CDR1 SNHLY and CDR2 FYNNEI. This CDR3 spans 14 amino acids. V lost 3 bases, J lost 0 bases, and 7 bases lay in between. CDR3 amino acids: CASSDYTSTDTQYF. Written as DNA, the CDR3 is TGTGCCAGCAGTGACTATACTAGCACAGATACGCAGTATTTT.

Regarding this clone: Other DNA sequences in the sample encode the same CDR3. The chain combines TRBV4-2 with TRBJ2-7; D may be TRBD1 (5 bases). Germline V gene sequence: CDR1 LGHNA, CDR2 YNFKEQ. Trimming removed 0 bases from V and 8 bases from J, with 17 bases in between. The CDR3 runs to 15 residues. CDR3 coding DNA: TGTGCCAGCAGCCAAGATACCAGGACACTTACGAAGCAGTACTTC. Amino acids: CASSQDTRTLTKQYF.

V is TRBV7-9 and J is TRBJ1-3, with D possibly TRBD1 on 6 matching bases. Trimming took 5 bases from V and 0 from J, leaving 11 bases between them. Germline V CDR1 and CDR2: SEHNR, FQNEAQ (reference sequence). The CDR3 is 15 amino acids. As DNA, the CDR3 is TGTGCCAGCAGCCCAAGGGACACCTCTGGAAACACCATATATTTT. It encodes CASSPRDTSGNTIYF.

This clone showed up just a few times. V is TRBV28 and J is TRBJ2-3; TRBD1 matches 8 bases. V lost 6 bases to trimming and J lost 0 bases; unmatched junction nucleotides: 5. Germline V gene sequence: CDR1 MDHEN, CDR2 SYDVKM. The CDR3 has 15 amino acids. CDR3 residues: CASSPGGLSTDTQYF. CDR3 in DNA: TGTGCCAGCAGCCCAGGGGGCTTGAGCACAGATACGCAGTATTTT. The full variable domain, completed using reference TRBV28 and TRBJ2-3, is DVKVTQSSRYLVKRTGEKVFLECVQDMDHENMFWYRQDPGLGLRLIYFSYDVKMKEKGDIPEGYSVSREKKERFSLILESASTNQTSMYLCASSPGGLSTDTQYFGPGTRLTVL.

Ten or more counts support this clone. The chain uses TRBV2 and TRBJ2-2; D might be TRBD1 (5 bases). V lost 1 base and J 7 bases, leaving 10 bases between the germline ends. The CDR3 runs 14 residues. Per the germline V gene, CDR1 is SNHLY and CDR2 is FYNNEI. CDR3: CASSEGRGYGELFF. The CDR3 region has the DNA TGTGCCAGCAGTGAAGGAAGGGGCTACGGGGAGCTGTTTTTT. Drawing the rest from reference TRBV2 and TRBJ2-2, the complete variable domain is EPEVTQTPSHQVTQMGQEVILRCVPISNHLYFYWYRQILGQKVEFLVSFYNNEISEKSEIFDDQFSVERPDGSNFTLKIRSTKLEDSAMYFCASSEGRGYGELFFGEGSRLTVL.

The gene calls are TRBV7-9 and TRBJ1-1; 8 bases map to TRBD1. From germline, CDR1 is SEHNR and CDR2 FQNEAQ (reference sequence). V lost 5 bases and J lost 8; bases outside the gene matches: 7. This CDR3 spans 13 amino acids. The CDR3 sequence is CASSPGTGKEAFF. As DNA, the CDR3 is TGTGCCAGCAGCCCAGGGACAGGAAAAGAAGCTTTCTTT.

This clone appeared a few times. CDR3 nucleotide sequence: TGTGCCAGCTCACCCCCAGGCCGCGGGGCCTACGAGCAGTACTTC. As protein: CASSPPGRGAYEQYF. The chain couples TRBV18 to TRBJ2-7; D is perhaps TRBD2 (6 bases). V lost 3 bases to trimming and J lost 2 bases, with 14 bases between them. CDR3 size: 15 residues. Germline CDR1 KGHSH, CDR2 LQKENI.

J is TRBJ2-3 and V is TRBV12-5; 8 nucleotides line up with TRBD2. This CDR3 region has 14 residues. Germline V gene sequence: CDR1 LGHNT, CDR2 FRNRAP. Trimming took 7 bases from V and 4 from J; bases not matched to a gene: 7. The CDR3 is CASALAGGSDTQYF. CDR3 nucleotide sequence: TGTGCTAGTGCGCTGGCGGGGGGCTCAGATACGCAGTATTTT. Full variable domain (outside the CDR3, taken from reference TRBV12-5 and TRBJ2-3): DARVTQTPRHKVTEMGQEVTMRCQPILGHNTVFWYRQTMMQGLELLAYFRNRAPLDDSGMPKDRFSAEMPDATLATLKIQPSEPRDSAVYFCASALAGGSDTQYFGPGTRLTVL.

This clone was counted a single time. V gene TRBV18 combines with J gene TRBJ1-2; 7 bases agree with TRBD1. The V and J ends lost 5 bases and 0 bases, in that order; junction bases with no gene match: 12. Germline V gene data show CDR1 as KGHSH and CDR2 as LQKENI. The CDR3 runs to 17 residues. This CDR3 reads CASSSLPAGQTNYGYTF. The CDR3 coding sequence is TGTGCCAGCTCATCCCTCCCCGCGGGACAGACTAACTATGGCTACACCTTC.

The chain's CDR3 is CALPGQINEKLFF. As DNA, the CDR3 is TGTGCCCTTCCTGGACAGATTAATGAAAAACTGTTTTTT. The V and J genes are TRBV21-1 and TRBJ1-4; the table gives TRBD1 as D, unverified against the DNA. TRBV21-1 represents a pseudogene. The length of the CDR3 is 13 residues.

In DNA form, the CDR3 reads TGTGCCAGCAGTTTGCCTTCAGGGGCCGGTCAGCCCCAGCATTTT. Translating it yields CASSLPSGAGQPQHF. The chain joins TRBV28 to TRBJ1-5; TRBD1 is a possible D gene (6 bases). The CDR3 is 15 amino acids. Germline CDR1 is MDHEN and CDR2 is SYDVKM. The V end was cut by 3 bases, the J end by 6 bases, with 15 bases between. Looking up the rest from reference TRBV28 and TRBJ1-5 gives the full variable domain: DVKVTQSSRYLVKRTGEKVFLECVQDMDHENMFWYRQDPGLGLRLIYFSYDVKMKEKGDIPEGYSVSREKKERFSLILESASTNQTSMYLCASSLPSGAGQPQHFGDGTRLSIL.

The chain has TRBV27 and TRBJ2-3; 9 nucleotides agree with TRBD1. V trimming: 5 bases; J trimming: 2 bases; junction bases outside the gene matches: 5. The CDR3 covers 15 residues. Germline CDR1 MNHEY, CDR2 SMNVEV (reference sequence). DNA of the CDR3: TGTGCCAGCAGTCCCAGGACAGGGGTCACAGATACGCAGTATTTT. This translates into CASSPRTGVTDTQYF.

This chain joins TRBV6-4 and TRBJ2-3; D remains ambiguous. The CDR3 length is 13 residues. Germline values: CDR1 MRHNA, CDR2 SNTAGT. Trimming cost V 5 bases and J 2 bases, with 8 bases left between them. CDR3: CASSSTNTDTQYF. In DNA form, the CDR3 reads TGTGCCAGCAGTAGCACTAACACAGATACGCAGTATTTT.